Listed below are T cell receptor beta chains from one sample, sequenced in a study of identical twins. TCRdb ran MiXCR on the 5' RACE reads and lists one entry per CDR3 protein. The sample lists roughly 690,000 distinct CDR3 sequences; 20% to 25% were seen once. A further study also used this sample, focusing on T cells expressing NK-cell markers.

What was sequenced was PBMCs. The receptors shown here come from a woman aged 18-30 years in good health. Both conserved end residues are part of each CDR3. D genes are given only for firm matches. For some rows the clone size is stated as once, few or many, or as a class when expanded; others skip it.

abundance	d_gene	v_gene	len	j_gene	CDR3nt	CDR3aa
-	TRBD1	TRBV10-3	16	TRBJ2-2	TGTGCCATCACTAAGACAGGGGATCCTAACACCGGGGAGCTGTTTTTT	CAITKTGDPNTGELFF
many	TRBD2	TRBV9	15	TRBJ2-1	TGTGCCAGCAGCTCCCTAGCGGACTCCTACAATGAGCAGTTCTTC	CASSSLADSYNEQFF
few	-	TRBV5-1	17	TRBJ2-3	TGCGCCAGCAGCCTCGCTGGGGGGCCGAGCGTAGCAGATACGCAGTATTTT	CASSLAGGPSVADTQYF
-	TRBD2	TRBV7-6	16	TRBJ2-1	TGTGCCAGCAGACGTCTAGCGGGAAGCTCCTACAATGAGCAGTTCTTC	CASRRLAGSSYNEQFF
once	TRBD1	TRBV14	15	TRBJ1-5	TGTGCCAGCAGCCAAGGGGACAGGGGGTATCAGCCCCAGCATTTT	CASSQGDRGYQPQHF
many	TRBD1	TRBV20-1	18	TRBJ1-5	TGCAGTGCTAGCTTCGGGGACAGGGGCATCACAAGCAATCAGCCCCAGCATTTT	CSASFGDRGITSNQPQHF
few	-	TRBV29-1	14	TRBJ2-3	TGCAGCGTTGTACTGAGTGGGGCGGAAGATACGCAGTATTTT	CSVVLSGAEDTQYF
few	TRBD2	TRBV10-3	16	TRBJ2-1	TGTGCCATCAGGGGGACTAGCGGAACCGCCTACAATGAGCAGTTCTTC	CAIRGTSGTAYNEQFF
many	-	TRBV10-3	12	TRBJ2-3	TGTGCCATCAGTGAAGGGAGAGATACGCAGTATTTT	CAISEGRDTQYF
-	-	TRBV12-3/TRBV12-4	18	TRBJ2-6	TGTGCCAGCAGACGACTAGTTGGGGGTTCCCCTGGGGCCAACGTCCTGACTTTC	CASRRLVGGSPGANVLTF
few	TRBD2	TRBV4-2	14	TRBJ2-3	TGTGCCAGCACGCCTAGCGGCTACACAGATACGCAGTATTTT	CASTPSGYTDTQYF
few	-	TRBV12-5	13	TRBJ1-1	TGTGCTAGTGGTTTGGAAGGGAACACTGAAGCTTTCTTT	CASGLEGNTEAFF
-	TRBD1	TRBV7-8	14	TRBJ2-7	TGTGCCAGCAGCTGGGACAGAGGGTACGGGGAGCAGTACTTC	CASSWDRGYGEQYF
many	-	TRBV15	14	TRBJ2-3	TGTGCCACCAGTCATCAGGGGACCACAGATACGCAGTATTTT	CATSHQGTTDTQYF
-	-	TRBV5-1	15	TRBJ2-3	TGCGCCAGCAGTTCAGGCATCCGGGACACAGATACGCAGTATTTT	CASSSGIRDTDTQYF
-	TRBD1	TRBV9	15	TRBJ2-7	TGTGCCAGCAGCGCCCAGGGGGCAGAGGCCTACGAGCAGTACTTC	CASSAQGAEAYEQYF
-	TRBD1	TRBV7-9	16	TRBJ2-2	TGTGCCAGCAGCTCACCGGGACAGGAATACGGCGGGGAGCTGTTTTTT	CASSSPGQEYGGELFF
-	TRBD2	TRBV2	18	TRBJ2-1	TGTGCCAGCTTGCCGGGACTAGCGGACGAAAGCTCCTACAATGAGCAGTTCTTC	CASLPGLADESSYNEQFF
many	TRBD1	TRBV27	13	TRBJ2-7	TGTGCCAGCCGTATACAGGGGGCTAACGAGCAGTACTTC	CASRIQGANEQYF
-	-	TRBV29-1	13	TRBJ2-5	TGCAGCGGCACAGGGACGGCGCGCGAGACCCAGTACTTC	CSGTGTARETQYF
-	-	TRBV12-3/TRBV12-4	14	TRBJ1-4	TGTGCCAGCAGTTTTGACCAAGGACGAGAAAAACTGTTTTTT	CASSFDQGREKLFF
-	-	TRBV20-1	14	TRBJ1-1	TGCAGTGCTAGAGGGGCAGGGGTGGACACTGAAGCTTTCTTT	CSARGAGVDTEAFF
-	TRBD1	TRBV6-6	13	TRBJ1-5	TGTGCCAGCAGCCCCAGACAGGGACAGCCCCAGCATTTT	CASSPRQGQPQHF
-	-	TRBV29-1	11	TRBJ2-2	TGCAGCGGGTGGGGCGCCGGGGAGCTGTTTTTT	CSGWGAGELFF
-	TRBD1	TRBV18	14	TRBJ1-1	TGTGCCAGCTCACAGACAGGGATGGACACTGAAGCTTTCTTT	CASSQTGMDTEAFF
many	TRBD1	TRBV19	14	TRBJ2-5	TGTGCCAGTAGTAACCGGGACAGTGGAGTGACCCAGTACTTC	CASSNRDSGVTQYF
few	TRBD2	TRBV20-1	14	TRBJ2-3	TGCAGTGCTGGGGGACTATTGGTAGCAGATACGCAGTATTTT	CSAGGLLVADTQYF
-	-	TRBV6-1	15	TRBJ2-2	TGTGCCAGCACTCGGGTCGCCGCGAACACCGGGGAGCTGTTTTTT	CASTRVAANTGELFF
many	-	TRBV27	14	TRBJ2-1	TGTGCCAGCAGTCTGCAGGTTCCCCTCAATGAGCAGTTCTTC	CASSLQVPLNEQFF
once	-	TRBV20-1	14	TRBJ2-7	TGCAGTGCTAGCCCAGCAGATTTCTCCTACGAGCAGTACTTC	CSASPADFSYEQYF
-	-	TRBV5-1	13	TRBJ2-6	TGCGCCAGCAGCCCGTCCGAACACAACGTCCTGACTTTC	CASSPSEHNVLTF
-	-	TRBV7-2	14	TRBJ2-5	TGTGCCAGCAGCGGATGGGACTACCAAGAGACCCAGTACTTC	CASSGWDYQETQYF
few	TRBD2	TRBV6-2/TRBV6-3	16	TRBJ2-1	TGTGCCAGCAGTTACTCGTCGGGAGGGCCCTACAATGAGCAGTTCTTC	CASSYSSGGPYNEQFF
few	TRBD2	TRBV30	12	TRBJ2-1	TGTGCCTGGAGTGTTTCCAGCGGGACTCAGTTCTTC	CAWSVSSGTQFF
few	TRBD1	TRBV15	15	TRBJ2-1	TGTGCCACCAGCACAACAGGGACAGGGAGGGATGAGCAGTTCTTC	CATSTTGTGRDEQFF
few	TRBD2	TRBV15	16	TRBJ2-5	TGTGCCACCAGCGTTACTAGCGGGAGAGGAAAGGAGACCCAGTACTTC	CATSVTSGRGKETQYF
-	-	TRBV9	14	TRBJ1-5	TGTGCCAGCAGCCGCGGGGGCGAAGGTCAGCCCCAGCATTTT	CASSRGGEGQPQHF
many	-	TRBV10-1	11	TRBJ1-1	TGTGCCAGCAGCGATGGCACTGAAGCTTTCTTT	CASSDGTEAFF
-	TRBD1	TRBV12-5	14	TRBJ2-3	TGTGCTAGTGGTGCGGGACAGGGCGGAGATACGCAGTATTTT	CASGAGQGGDTQYF
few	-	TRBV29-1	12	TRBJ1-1	TGCAGCCTTGTAGGGTCGAACACTGAAGCTTTCTTT	CSLVGSNTEAFF
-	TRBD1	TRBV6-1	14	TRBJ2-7	TGTGCCAGCAGTCCGGGACAGGGGTTACACGAGCAGTACTTC	CASSPGQGLHEQYF
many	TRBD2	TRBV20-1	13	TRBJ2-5	TGCAGTGCTAGGGGACTAGCGGGAGAGACCCAGTACTTC	CSARGLAGETQYF
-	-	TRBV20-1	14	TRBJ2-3	TGCAGTGCTAAGAAAGGGGGTCCGACAGATACGCAGTATTTT	CSAKKGGPTDTQYF
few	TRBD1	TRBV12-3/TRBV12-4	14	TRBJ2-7	TGTGCCAGCAGTTCGCGGACAGGGGGCGACGAGCAGTACTTC	CASSSRTGGDEQYF
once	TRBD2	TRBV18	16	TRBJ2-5	TGTGCCAGCTCATTCGGACTAGCGGGGGACCAAGAGACCCAGTACTTC	CASSFGLAGDQETQYF
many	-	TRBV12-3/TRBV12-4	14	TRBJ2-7	TGTGCCAGCAGTTTACGGAGCGTTAGCTACGAGCAGTACTTC	CASSLRSVSYEQYF
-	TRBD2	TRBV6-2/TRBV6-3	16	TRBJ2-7	TGTGCCAGCAGTTACAGGACTAGCGGGAGTGGTTACGAGCAGTACTTC	CASSYRTSGSGYEQYF
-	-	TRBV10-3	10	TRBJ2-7	TGTGCCATCAGGAACGAGCGCATGAACTTC	CAIRNERMNF
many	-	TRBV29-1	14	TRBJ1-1	TGCAGCGTTGAGGCTGGAAGGGTGAACACTGAAGCTTTCTTT	CSVEAGRVNTEAFF
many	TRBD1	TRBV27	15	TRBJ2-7	TGTGCCAGCAGTTTCCGAGGGACAGTCTCCTACGAGCAGTACTTC	CASSFRGTVSYEQYF
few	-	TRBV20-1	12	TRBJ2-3	TGCAGTGCTAGTTGGCCGGAAGATACGCAGTATTTT	CSASWPEDTQYF
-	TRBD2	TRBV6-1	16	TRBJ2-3	TGTGCCAGCAGTACGGGACCCCGGGGAGGGGCAGATACGCAGTATTTT	CASSTGPRGGADTQYF
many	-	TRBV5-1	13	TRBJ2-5	TGCGCCAGCAGCTCACAGGGTGCAGAGACCCAGTACTTC	CASSSQGAETQYF